Listed below are T cell receptor beta chains from one sample, sequenced in a study of human T cells and chemical hapten exposure. From the RACE reads, TCRdb called clonotypes with MiXCR, one entry per CDR3 protein. The profile shows about 120,000 distinct CDR3 sequences, about 13% of them singletons. The sample consisted of whole blood, taken in connection with sensitization to the hapten diphenylcyclopropenone (DPC). These receptor sequences come from a man younger than 30 with alopecia areata. Some clones in this sample may be carry-over from other donors' samples. Both conserved end residues are part of each CDR3. A D gene is named only where the DNA matches it firmly. Clone size is stated in some rows and not others, as once, few, many or a class when expanded.

TRBJ1-2,TRBV28,TRBD1,few,CASGRTGGNYGYTF,TGTGCCAGCGGCCGGACAGGCGGTAACTATGGCTACACCTTC
TRBJ1-1,TRBV20-1,TRBD1,many,CSARDPKGADLGRNTEAFF,TGCAGTGCTAGAGACCCCAAGGGGGCGGACTTAGGACGGAACACTGAAGCTTTCTTT
TRBJ2-5,TRBV20-1,TRBD2,few,CSASLAGGPETQYF,TGCAGTGCTAGTCTAGCGGGGGGGCCGGAGACCCAGTACTTC
TRBJ2-3,TRBV4-1,-,-,CASSQGDGQSTDTQYF,TGCGCCAGCAGCCAAGGGGACGGACAGAGCACAGATACGCAGTATTTT
TRBJ1-3,TRBV2,-,-,CASSVKLTGNTIYF,TGTGCCAGCAGTGTGAAGTTGACTGGAAACACCATATATTTT
TRBJ2-7,TRBV6-1,-,few,CASRGRGIQAYEQYF,TGTGCCAGCAGAGGCAGGGGAATTCAGGCCTACGAGCAGTACTTC
TRBJ1-1,TRBV29-1,TRBD1,-,CSGGQGVTEAFF,TGCAGCGGTGGACAGGGGGTCACTGAAGCTTTCTTT
TRBJ1-1,TRBV18,-,few,CASSPTDSRNTEAFF,TGTGCCAGCTCACCAACGGACAGCAGGAACACTGAAGCTTTCTTT
TRBJ2-2,TRBV10-2,TRBD1,-,CASSGTGLTGELFF,TGCGCCAGCAGCGGGACAGGACTCACCGGGGAGCTGTTTTTT
TRBJ2-1,TRBV3-1,TRBD2,few,CASSQDRLASSYNEQFF,TGTGCCAGCAGCCAAGATAGACTAGCGAGCTCCTACAATGAGCAGTTCTTC
TRBJ2-7,TRBV7-2,TRBD2,-,CASSPSGWVFLSYEQYF,TGTGCCAGCAGCCCTAGCGGTTGGGTATTCCTCTCCTACGAGCAGTACTTC
TRBJ2-3,TRBV7-3,-,many,CASSLIAVGGGTDTQYF,TGTGCCAGCAGCTTAATTGCCGTGGGCGGGGGCACAGATACGCAGTATTTT
TRBJ2-7,TRBV5-1,-,few,CASSPGEQFYEQYF,TGCGCCAGCAGCCCCGGGGAGCAGTTCTACGAGCAGTACTTC
TRBJ2-3,TRBV9,-,many,CASSSRPADTQYF,TGTGCCAGCAGCTCTAGACCAGCAGATACGCAGTATTTT
TRBJ2-1,TRBV6-2/TRBV6-3,-,few,CASSYWGLSSYNEQFF,TGTGCCAGCAGTTACTGGGGACTCAGCTCCTACAATGAGCAGTTCTTC
TRBJ1-5,TRBV18,-,-,CASSERDSNQPQHF,TGTGCCAGCTCAGAAAGGGACAGCAATCAGCCCCAGCATTTT
TRBJ2-3,TRBV11-2,-,few,CASSPVGWLSTDTQYF,TGTGCCAGCAGCCCAGTCGGGTGGTTGAGCACAGATACGCAGTATTTT
TRBJ1-5,TRBV4-3,TRBD1,-,CASSHGTGGNQPQHF,TGCGCCAGCAGCCACGGGACAGGGGGGAATCAGCCCCAGCATTTT